Listed below are T cell receptor beta chains from one sample, sequenced in a study of post-analysis software for immune sequencing data. TCRdb passed the PCR reads through MiXCR, listing each CDR3 protein once. The sample lists more than 450,000 distinct CDR3 sequences; 30% to 40% were seen once. Sequenced: blood. The receptors were gathered from a girl aged 2 to 17 with multiple sclerosis. CDR3s include the opening cysteine and the closing phenylalanine or tryptophan. The order of the fields is clone size, V gene, J gene, CDR3 protein. Only part of the rows carry a size: once, few, many, or a class if the clone is expanded.

few	TRBV24-1	TRBJ2-6	CATSGLDSGANVLTF
many	TRBV20-1	TRBJ2-5	CSARDPGGETQYF
NA	TRBV15	TRBJ1-2	CATSPDRGNYGYTF
NA	TRBV29-1	NA	CSVRPRTGGTYNEQYF
NA	TRBV27	TRBJ2-1	CASTLRVSRYYTSEQFF
NA	TRBV7-9	NA	CASSSVQGAEQYF
NA	TRBV28	TRBJ2-3	CASSFRPSRTDTQYF
NA	TRBV5-1	TRBJ2-1	CASSTGLAEKNEQFF
few	TRBV7-9	TRBJ1-1	CASSPSPGQEADTEAFF
NA	TRBV5-1	TRBJ1-2	CASSERQTINYGYTF
NA	TRBV24-1	TRBJ2-3	CATSATEADTQYF
NA	TRBV5-1	TRBJ1-2	CASSSGTGYTNYGYTF
NA	TRBV7-9	TRBJ2-4	CASSENRERAKNIQYF
NA	TRBV5-6	TRBJ2-3	CASSFLASFGTDTQYF
few	TRBV3-1	TRBJ1-2	CASSRGSDHYGYTF
NA	TRBV6-5	TRBJ2-2	CAGSLQGAGELFF